The 2 T cell receptor beta chains in this list originate from one sample, sequenced in a study of blood T cell repertoires in COVID-19. The method was immunoSEQ multiplex PCR; TCRdb's version includes in-frame clones alone and lacks a portion of them. The sample records under 200,000 clones, about 86% being singletons. The sample taken for sequencing was peripheral blood. The source of these receptors is an older woman with COVID-19, enrolled during active disease.

The gene calls are TRBV10-3 and TRBJ2-7, with 9 bases matching TRBD2. The ends lost 2 bases at V and 3 bases at J; junction bases unmatched: 5. Germline V gene sequence: CDR1 ENHRY, CDR2 SYGVKD. The CDR3 consists of 15 residues. CDR3 DNA sequence: TGTGCCATCAGTGAGCCCACTAGCGGGCACTACGAGCAGTACTTC. Translation: CAISEPTSGHYEQYF.

The rearrangement joins TRBV28 to TRBJ1-4, with D perhaps TRBD1 (5 bases). This CDR3 region has 17 residues. The V gene lost 6 bases and the J gene lost 7 bases, with 24 bases spanning the gap. Germline V gene lookup returns CDR1 MDHEN and CDR2 SYDVKM. The CDR3 coding sequence is TGTGCCAGCAGCCTAAACCCCGGGCGGAGGGGTGGTGAAAAACTGTTTTTT. Translation gives CASSLNPGRRGGEKLFF.